Following are 29 T cell receptor beta chains from one sample sequenced in a study of T cell responses to AZD1222 COVID-19 vaccine. Repertoires were generated with immunoSEQ multiplex PCR, while TCRdb's copy carries only in-frame clones and drops some. This sample yields tens of thousands of clones, of which 88% are seen a single time; 4% to 5.5% belongs to the top ten. Sequenced material: peripheral blood, taken on day 0 of MenACWY control vaccination. These receptor sequences come from an adult in good health.

In its sample, this clone was seen once. This chain uses TRBV10-3 with TRBJ1-2; unclear D gene. Germline V gene sequence: CDR1 ENHRY, CDR2 SYGVKD. The CDR3 covers 13 residues. The germline V and J ends were trimmed by 2 bases and 5 bases, with 9 bases remaining between them. CDR3 amino acids: CAISEMGDYGYTF. The CDR3 nucleotides read TGTGCCATCAGTGAGATGGGTGATTATGGCTACACCTTC.

In its sample, this clone was seen once. The chain has TRBV12-3 or TRBV12-4 and TRBJ2-7; perhaps D is TRBD1 or TRBD2 (5 bases each). V lost 6 bases and J 4 bases, leaving 13 bases between the germline ends. The length of the CDR3 is 13 residues. The CDR3 DNA sequence: TGTGCCAGCAGGGAGCAGGGAGTGTACGAGCAGTACTTC. Amino acid sequence: CASREQGVYEQYF.

In DNA form, the CDR3 reads TGTGCCAGCAGTCAAGACTACGCCCCGGGGGGGCCGAACACCGGGGAGCTGTTTTTT. It specifies CASSQDYAPGGPNTGELFF. The chain joins TRBV27 to TRBJ2-2, with 8 positions matching TRBD2. J was trimmed by 0 bases and V by 5 bases; bases with no gene match: 14. The germline CDR1 and CDR2 sequences are MNHEY and SMNVEV (reference sequence). CDR3 size: 19 residues.

V gene TRBV2 combines with J gene TRBJ1-1; no clear D. Looked up from germline, CDR1 is SNHLY and CDR2 is FYNNEI. There are 12 residues in the CDR3. The ends were cut back, 7 bases at V and 11 bases at J, with 17 bases in the middle. CDR3 amino acids: CASKQLTEVAFF. As DNA, the CDR3 is TGTGCCAGCAAACAACTAACGGAGGTGGCTTTCTTT.

This chain links TRBV5-1 with TRBJ1-2; D possibly corresponds to TRBD1 (6 bases). The ends were cut back, 4 bases at V and 3 bases at J, with 16 bases in the middle. Germline CDR1 SGHRS, CDR2 YFSETQ. The CDR3 consists of 15 residues. The CDR3 spells CASSPPEQGDYGYTF. Here the CDR3 DNA reads TGCGCCAGCAGCCCCCCAGAACAGGGAGACTATGGCTACACCTTC.

This chain uses TRBV27 with TRBJ1-6, with TRBD1 as a possible D gene (6 bases). Germline V gene data show CDR1 as MNHEY and CDR2 as SMNVEV (reference sequence). The CDR3 length is 14 residues. The V end lost 5 bases, the J end lost 7 bases, and 12 bases lay between the germline ends. CDR3 protein: CASSPGQSNSPLHF. CDR3 coding DNA: TGTGCCAGCAGTCCGGGACAATCCAATTCACCCCTCCACTTT.

V usage is TRBV6-2 or TRBV6-3 and J usage is TRBJ2-7; 8 bases are a match to TRBD1. Trimming cost V 2 bases and J 0 bases; bases outside gene matches: 6. Germline values: CDR1 MNHEY, CDR2 SVGEGT. The CDR3 is 16 residues long. In DNA, the CDR3 is TGTGCCAGCAGTTACGCAGGGGGCCTAAGCTCCTACGAGCAGTACTTC. It specifies CASSYAGGLSSYEQYF.

This clone is a singleton in its sample. The chain joins TRBV3-1 (or the pseudogene TRBV3-2) to TRBJ1-2, with 8 bases matching TRBD1. The CDR3 contains 17 residues. Per the germline V gene, CDR1 is LGHDT and CDR2 is YNNKEL (reference sequence). V was clipped by 4 bases and J by 4 bases; unmatched bases: 14. The CDR3 DNA reads as TGTGCCAGCAGCCGAAGGACAGGGACTCCCTCATCCTATGGCTACACCTTC. Translating it yields CASSRRTGTPSSYGYTF.

The gene calls are TRBV19 and TRBJ2-3; D uncertain. The CDR3 runs 13 residues. Germline V gene sequence: CDR1 LNHDA, CDR2 SQIVND (reference sequence). Trimming shortened V by 11 bases and J by 3 bases, and 15 bases separated the two germline ends. The CDR3 DNA follows: TGTGCCGCCAGTTGGACGGATACAGATACGCAGTATTTT. It specifies CAASWTDTDTQYF.

A few counts support this clone. This chain links TRBV7-8 with TRBJ2-2; the match to TRBD1 covers 7 bases. The CDR3 consists of 15 residues. With 5 bases clipped from V and 6 bases from J, the junction kept 9 bases outside the gene matches. CDR1 and CDR2 from the germline V gene are SGHVS and FQNEAQ. CDR3 in amino acids: CASSLRDSWSGELFF. The DNA for the CDR3 is TGTGCCAGCAGCCTACGGGACAGCTGGTCCGGGGAGCTGTTTTTT. Together with reference TRBV7-8 and TRBJ2-2, the CDR3 gives the full variable domain: GAGVSQSPRYKVAKRGQDVALRCDPISGHVSLFWYQQALGQGPEFLTYFQNEAQLDKSGLPSDRFFAERPEGSVSTLKIQRTQQEDSAVYLCASSLRDSWSGELFFGEGSRLTVL.

V is TRBV6-2 or TRBV6-3 and J is TRBJ2-7; D not resolved. The V and J ends lost 5 bases and 1 base respectively, with 12 bases between them. The CDR3 consists of 14 residues. Germline V gives CDR1 MNHEY, CDR2 SVGEGT. The CDR3 here is CASSQSPESYEQYF. CDR3 DNA sequence: TGTGCCAGCAGTCAGAGTCCGGAATCCTACGAGCAGTACTTC.

V and J are TRBV5-6 and TRBJ2-7; no reliable D call. With 4 bases removed from V and 5 bases from J, the gap between germline ends came to 16 bases. The germline CDR1 and CDR2 sequences are SGHDT and YYEEEE. The CDR3 consists of 14 residues. The CDR3 DNA reads TGTGCCAGCAGCCCCTGGGCCCTTTCCGACGAGCAGTACTTC. Residues: CASSPWALSDEQYF.

The chain couples TRBV28 to TRBJ1-4; TRBD1 matches at 7 bases. CDR1 is MDHEN and CDR2 is SYDVKM in the germline V gene. The CDR3 covers 14 residues. V gave up 4 bases and J gave up 10 bases; unmatched junction bases: 9. The CDR3 DNA reads TGTGCCAGCAGTTCTCGACAGGGATGGGGAAAACTGTTTTTT. This translates into CASSSRQGWGKLFF.

V is TRBV20-1 and J is TRBJ1-2, with D perhaps matching TRBD1 (5 bases). Germline V gives CDR1 DFQATT, CDR2 SNEGSKA (reference sequence). V gave up 3 bases and J gave up 6 bases, with 11 bases separating them. The CDR3 is 12 residues long. The CDR3, as DNA: TGCAGTGCTAGTGACAGCAGGGATGGCTACACCTTC. The encoded protein is CSASDSRDGYTF.

The J gene is TRBJ1-4, the V gene TRBV18, with 7 bases that match TRBD1. CDR1 and CDR2 from the germline V gene are KGHSH and LQKENI. This CDR3 is 15 amino acids long. V dropped 3 bases and J dropped 1; count of bases not matched to a gene: 2. In nucleotides, the CDR3 is TGTGCCAGCTCACCGAGACAGGGAACTAATGAAAAACTGTTTTTT. Translating it yields CASSPRQGTNEKLFF.

V is TRBV7-2 and J is TRBJ1-2, with D unclear. Germline loops: CDR1 SGHTA, CDR2 FQGNSA. The V gene lost 0 bases and the J gene lost 0 bases, with 11 bases spanning the gap. This CDR3 region has 16 residues. CDR3 nucleotide sequence: TGTGCCAGCAGCTTAGCGGCCGGCTTAGCTAACTATGGCTACACCTTC. This sequence encodes CASSLAAGLANYGYTF.

The gene calls are TRBV18 and TRBJ2-5; D is ambiguous. The CDR3 runs 14 residues. The germline CDR1 and CDR2 sequences are KGHSH and LQKENI. The V gene lost 3 bases and the J gene lost 4 bases, with 12 bases spanning the gap. CDR3 sequence: CASSPLLGSETQYF. The CDR3 bases are TGTGCCAGCTCACCTCTTTTGGGTTCAGAGACCCAGTACTTC.

The rearrangement joins TRBV7-9 to TRBJ2-2; D is undetermined. The V end was cut by 4 bases, the J end by 8 bases, with 8 bases between. Germline values: CDR1 SEHNR, CDR2 FQNEAQ (reference sequence). The length of the CDR3 is 12 residues. In DNA form, the CDR3 reads TGTGCCAGCAGCTACTTGGGTGGGGAGCTGTTTTTT. Translating gives CASSYLGGELFF.

The rearrangement links TRBV30 to TRBJ1-3, with TRBD1 as a possible D gene (5 bases). The CDR3 runs 13 residues. Germline-derived CDR1 and CDR2 are GTSNPN and SVGIG (reference sequence). Trimming shortened V by 1 base and J by 3 bases, and 7 bases separated the two germline ends. The CDR3 bases are TGTGCCTGGAGTGGAGGGGTTGGAAACACCATATATTTT. This encodes CAWSGGVGNTIYF. Full variable domain (rest looked up from reference TRBV30 and TRBJ1-3): SQTIHQWPATLVQPVGSPLSLECTVEGTSNPNLYWYRQAAGRGLQLLFYSVGIGQISSEVPQNLSASRPQDRQFILSSKKLLLSDSGFYLCAWSGGVGNTIYFGEGSWLTVV.

This clone has just one count. CDR3 residues: CASSQWEAGGASGANVLTF. In nucleotides, the CDR3 is TGCGCCAGCAGCCAATGGGAGGCAGGGGGCGCTTCTGGGGCCAACGTCCTGACTTTC. The V and J genes are TRBV4-3 and TRBJ2-6; 8 bases align to TRBD1. Germline lookup yields CDR1 LGHNA and CDR2 YSLEER. This CDR3 is built from 19 residues. After removal of 2 bases from V and 1 base from J, the junction contained 10 bases not matched to a gene.

The J gene is TRBJ2-3, the V gene TRBV19, with D maybe TRBD1 (6 bases). Germline CDR1 reads LNHDA; CDR2 reads SQIVND (reference sequence). V lost 5 bases to trimming and J lost 0 bases, with 12 bases between them. The CDR3 is made up of 15 amino acids. CDR3 protein: CASSGSGASTDTQYF. CDR3 sequence (DNA): TGTGCCAGTAGTGGTTCAGGGGCTAGCACAGATACGCAGTATTTT.

This rearrangement joins TRBV7-2 to TRBJ1-6, with D perhaps matching TRBD1 (5 bases). The CDR3 length is 14 residues. V was trimmed by 4 bases and J by 7 bases, leaving 11 bases between them. The germline gives CDR1 SGHTA, CDR2 FQGNSA. CDR3 bases: TGTGCCAGCAGCTCGCAGACAGTCAATTCACCCCTCCACTTT. Translated: CASSSQTVNSPLHF.

V and J are TRBV7-3 and TRBJ1-6; D unresolved. V was clipped by 0 bases and J by 7 bases, with 4 bases between them. CDR1 and CDR2 from the germline V gene are SGHTA and FQGTGA. This CDR3 comprises 13 residues. The CDR3 bases are TGTGCCAGCAGCTTAACGTGGAATTCACCCCTCCACTTT. This encodes CASSLTWNSPLHF.

The rearrangement links TRBV19 to TRBJ2-7; 7 bases align to TRBD1. From germline, CDR1 is LNHDA and CDR2 SQIVND (reference sequence). The CDR3 runs 12 residues. CDR3: CGTLDRAYEQYF. CDR3 nucleotides: TGTGGGACCTTAGACAGGGCCTACGAGCAGTACTTC.

This rearrangement joins TRBV5-6 to TRBJ1-5; perhaps TRBD1 as D (6 bases). The germline V gene has CDR1 SGHDT and CDR2 YYEEEE. CDR3 length: 17 residues. The V end was cut by 0 bases, the J end by 2 bases, with 15 bases between. The CDR3 DNA is TGTGCCAGCAGCTTGGTTATCAGGACAGAGGGCAATCAGCCCCAGCATTTT. It translates to CASSLVIRTEGNQPQHF.

The CDR3 is CATSGPGKPYEQYF. As DNA, the CDR3 is TGTGCCACCAGTGGGCCGGGGAAACCCTACGAGCAGTACTTC. V and J are TRBV24-1 and TRBJ2-7, with a possible D match to TRBD2 (5 bases). CDR3 size: 14 residues. Trimming removed 5 bases from V and 2 bases from J, with 12 bases in between. CDR1 and CDR2 (germline): KGHDR, SFDVKD.

The V and J genes are TRBV11-2 and TRBJ2-7, with D perhaps assigned TRBD1 or TRBD2 (5 bases each). Trimming cost V 2 bases and J 2 bases, with 10 bases left between them. Germline assignment: CDR1 SGHAT and CDR2 FQNNGV. CDR3 length: 14 residues. The CDR3 reads CASSLSGPTYEQYF. CDR3 DNA sequence: TGTGCCAGCAGCTTATCGGGGCCTACCTACGAGCAGTACTTC.

The rearrangement uses TRBV12-3 or TRBV12-4 and TRBJ2-7; D unclear. CDR3 length: 12 amino acids. Trimming removed 8 bases from V and 5 bases from J, with 13 bases in between. The DNA of the CDR3 is TGTGCCAGCGGCACCCGAGGCCACGAGCAGTACTTC. Protein product: CASGTRGHEQYF.

This clone was seen a handful of times. The CDR3 DNA sequence: TGCGCCAGCAGCTCGGGGGGCAGGGTCACTGAAGCTTTCTTT. It codes for CASSSGGRVTEAFF. V is TRBV5-1 and J is TRBJ1-1; D may be TRBD1 (6 bases). The CDR3 covers 14 residues. Trimming stripped 3 bases from V and 4 bases from J, with 13 bases between. Per the germline V gene, CDR1 is SGHRS and CDR2 is YFSETQ.